This is a list of T cell receptor beta chains from one sample in a study of CD8 T cells in ankylosing spondylitis. TCRdb reprocessed the 5' RACE reads with MiXCR, giving one entry per CDR3 protein. The repertoire holds about 100,000 distinct CDR3 sequences, with roughly 8.3% as singletons. Sequences were obtained from blood, either unsorted or a sorted T cell fraction (not recorded which). The receptors shown here come from a male donor with ankylosing spondylitis or in good health (not recorded which). Both conserved end residues are part of each CDR3. D genes are given only for firm matches. Some rows mark clone size as missing; the rest say once, few, many or name a class of expanded clone.

NA	TRBV30	NA	TRBJ2-3	CAWSGGDRQYF	TGTGCCTGGAGTGGGGGAGATAGGCAGTATTTT
NA	TRBV7-2	many	TRBJ1-5	CASSLSEGQPQHF	TGTGCCAGCAGCTTGTCTGAAGGTCAGCCCCAGCATTTT
TRBD2	TRBV18	many	TRBJ2-2	CASSPRTSGSTGELFF	TGTGCCAGCTCACCAAGAACTAGCGGGAGTACCGGGGAGCTGTTTTTT
NA	TRBV11-2	few	TRBJ2-7	CASSPYSEQYF	TGTGCCAGCAGTCCTTATTCCGAGCAGTACTTC
NA	TRBV20-1	many	TRBJ1-1	CSARDPGGRWTEAFF	TGCAGTGCTAGAGATCCCGGGGGTCGGTGGACTGAAGCTTTCTTT
TRBD2	TRBV27	many	TRBJ2-3	CASTLLAASTDTQYF	TGTGCCAGCACCCTCCTAGCGGCTAGCACAGATACGCAGTATTTT
NA	TRBV11-3	few	TRBJ2-5	CASSSTADPETQYF	TGTGCCAGCAGCTCGACGGCGGATCCAGAGACCCAGTACTTC
NA	TRBV7-9	many	TRBJ1-1	CASSLGYTEAFF	TGTGCCAGCAGCTTGGGATACACTGAAGCTTTCTTT
TRBD1	TRBV3-1	NA	TRBJ2-4	CASSPLRGQLAKNIQYF	TGTGCCAGCAGCCCCCTCAGGGGACAGTTAGCCAAAAACATTCAGTACTTC
NA	TRBV4-3	many	TRBJ1-2	CASSQEGDRHYGYTF	TGCGCCAGCAGCCAAGAAGGAGACAGGCACTATGGCTACACCTTC